Listed below are T cell receptor beta chains from one sample, sequenced in a study of blood T cell repertoires in COVID-19. The method was immunoSEQ multiplex PCR; TCRdb's version includes in-frame clones alone and lacks a portion of them. Here the sample spans approximately 50,000 clones, around 83% being singletons. Sequenced: peripheral blood. All receptors derive from a human donor in a cohort sampled during active COVID-19. Both conserved end residues are part of each CDR3. A D gene is named only where the DNA matches it firmly. Some rows mark clone size as missing; the rest say once, few, many or name a class of expanded clone.

V	size	J	D	CDR3	DNA
TRBV27	.	TRBJ2-7	TRBD1	CASSLTGQDSYEQYF	TGTGCCAGCAGTTTAACAGGACAGGACTCCTACGAGCAGTACTTC
TRBV7-2	.	TRBJ2-7	TRBD2	CATRTSGGGEQYF	TGTGCCACACGGACTAGCGGGGGGGGCGAGCAGTACTTC
TRBV5-5	.	TRBJ2-7	.	CASSFRQPYEQYF	TGTGCCAGCAGCTTTCGACAGCCCTACGAGCAGTACTTC
TRBV10-3	.	TRBJ1-2	TRBD1	CATATGVDYGYTF	TGTGCCACCGCCACAGGGGTCGACTATGGCTACACCTTC
TRBV9	.	TRBJ2-2	.	CASSVDGGPGGELFF	TGTGCCAGCAGCGTAGATGGAGGCCCTGGCGGGGAGCTGTTTTTT
TRBV18	.	TRBJ1-5	.	CASSRSGGGVNQPQHF	TGTGCCAGCTCCCGATCGGGGGGGGGCGTTAATCAGCCCCAGCATTTT
TRBV5-8	.	TRBJ2-7	TRBD1	CASSPGQGLYEQYF	TGTGCCAGCAGCCCCGGACAGGGGCTCTACGAGCAGTACTTC
TRBV2	.	TRBJ2-3	TRBD2	CASKVGRGTTDTQYF	TGTGCCAGCAAGGTCGGGCGGGGGACGACAGATACGCAGTATTTT
TRBV5-6	once	TRBJ2-1	TRBD2	CASSPGLAGGVDEQFF	TGTGCCAGCAGCCCCGGACTAGCGGGGGGAGTAGATGAGCAGTTCTTC
TRBV11-3	once	TRBJ2-3	TRBD2	CASSLGAGTDTQYF	TGTGCCAGCAGCTTAGGAGCGGGAACAGATACGCAGTATTTT
TRBV6-5	.	TRBJ2-5	.	CASSYKPQETQYF	TGTGCCAGCAGTTACAAGCCCCAAGAGACCCAGTACTTC
TRBV6-5	.	TRBJ2-7	TRBD1	CASSSDRGRFSYEQYF	TGTGCCAGCAGTTCTGACAGGGGGCGATTCTCCTACGAGCAGTACTTC
TRBV19	.	TRBJ2-2	TRBD1	CASSPIGGRTGELFF	TGTGCCAGTAGTCCAATAGGGGGCCGGACCGGGGAGCTGTTTTTT
TRBV27	.	TRBJ2-1	.	CASSLSRSPYNEQFF	TGTGCCAGCAGTTTATCGCGGAGTCCCTACAATGAGCAGTTCTTC